The clone carrying this T cell receptor (beta chain) was observed once. V shed 2 bases, J shed 2 bases, and the junction held 8 bases outside the gene matches. The CDR3 is 17 residues long. Germline V gene lookup returns CDR1 SGHNT and CDR2 YENEEA. Molecular barcoding with unique molecular identifiers was used for the TCRbeta library. Via MiXCR, TCRdb re-called the PCR reads, giving one row per CDR3 protein. The table includes just under 350,000 distinct CDR3 sequences, 15% to 20% detected once. The sample comes from a study of T-cell reconstitution after alpha-beta-depleted transplantation in children.

This specimen was PBMCs, mostly from graft donor cells, taken 360 days after TCRalphabeta/CD19-depleted stem cell transplant. The chain couples TRBV11-3 to TRBJ2-2; 7 nucleotides line up with TRBD1. This clonotype was sampled from a male patient aged 2-15 years who had a stem cell transplant for acute lymphoblastic leukemia, so the T cells may come from the graft donor. CDR3 nucleotide sequence: TGTGCCAGCAGCTTAAGTGAGGACAGGTCTAACACCGGGGAGCTGTTTTTT. Protein: CASSLSEDRSNTGELFF.